This TCR beta chain was identified in a study of T cells in localized non-small cell lung cancer. Between the trimmed V and J ends, which lost 4 bases and 0 bases, there was a span of 12 bases. This CDR3 has 15 residues. CDR1 and CDR2 from the germline V gene are MNHNY and SVGAGI (reference sequence). This clone was seen just once. TCRdb keeps only in-frame clones here, not all; method: immunoSEQ multiplex PCR. Here the sample spans around 83,000 clones, around 81% being singletons. The receptor's source is a man aged 40-75 years with stage II squamous cell lung carcinoma. The sample in question was PBMCs, obtained before any cancer treatment. The chain links TRBV6-6 to TRBJ1-1; tentative D call: TRBD1 (5 bases). In DNA, the CDR3 is TGTGCCAGCAGTTGGGGGGGGGTCTTGAACACTGAAGCTTTCTTT. It specifies CASSWGGVLNTEAFF.